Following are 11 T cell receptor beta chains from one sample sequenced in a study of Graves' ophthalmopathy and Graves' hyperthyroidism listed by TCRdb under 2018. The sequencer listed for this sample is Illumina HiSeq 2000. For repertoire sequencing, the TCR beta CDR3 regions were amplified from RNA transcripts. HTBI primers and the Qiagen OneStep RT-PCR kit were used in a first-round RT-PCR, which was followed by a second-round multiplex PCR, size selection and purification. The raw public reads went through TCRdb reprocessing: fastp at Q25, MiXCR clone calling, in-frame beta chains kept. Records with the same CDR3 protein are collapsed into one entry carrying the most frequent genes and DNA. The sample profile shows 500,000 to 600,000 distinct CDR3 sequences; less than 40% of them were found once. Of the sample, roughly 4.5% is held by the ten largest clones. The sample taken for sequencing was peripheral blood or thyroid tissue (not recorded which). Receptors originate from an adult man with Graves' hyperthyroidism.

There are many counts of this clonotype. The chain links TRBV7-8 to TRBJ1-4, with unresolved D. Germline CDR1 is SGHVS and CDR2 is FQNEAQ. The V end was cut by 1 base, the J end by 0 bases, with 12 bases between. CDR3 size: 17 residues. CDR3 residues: CASSLGPPAATNEKLFF. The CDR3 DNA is TGTGCCAGCAGCTTAGGGCCTCCGGCCGCAACTAATGAAAAACTGTTTTTT.

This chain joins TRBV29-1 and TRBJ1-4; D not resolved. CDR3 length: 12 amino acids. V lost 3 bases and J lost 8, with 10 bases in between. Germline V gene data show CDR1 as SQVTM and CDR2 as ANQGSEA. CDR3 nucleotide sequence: TGCAGCGTTGAGTGGCAGCAAGAAAAACTGTTTTTT. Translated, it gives CSVEWQQEKLFF.

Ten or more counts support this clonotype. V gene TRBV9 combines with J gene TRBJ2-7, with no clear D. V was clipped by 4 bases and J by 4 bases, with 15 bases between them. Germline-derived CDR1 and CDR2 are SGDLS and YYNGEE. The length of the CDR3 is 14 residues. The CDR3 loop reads CASSPHTRQYEQYF. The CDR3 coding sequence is TGTGCCAGCAGCCCCCACACAAGGCAGTACGAGCAGTACTTC.

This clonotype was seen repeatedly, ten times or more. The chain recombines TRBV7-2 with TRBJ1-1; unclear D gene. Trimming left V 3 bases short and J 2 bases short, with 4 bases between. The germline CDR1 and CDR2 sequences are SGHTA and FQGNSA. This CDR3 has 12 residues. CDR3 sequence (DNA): TGTGCCAGCAGCTTTACTAACACTGAAGCTTTCTTT. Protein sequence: CASSFTNTEAFF.

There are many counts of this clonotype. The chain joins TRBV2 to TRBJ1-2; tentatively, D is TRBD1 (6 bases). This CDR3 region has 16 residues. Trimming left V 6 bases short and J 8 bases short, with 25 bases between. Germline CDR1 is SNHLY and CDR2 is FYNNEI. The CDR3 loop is CASSDPQPGQFEGYTF. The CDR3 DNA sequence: TGTGCCAGCAGCGACCCCCAGCCAGGACAGTTCGAAGGCTACACCTTC.

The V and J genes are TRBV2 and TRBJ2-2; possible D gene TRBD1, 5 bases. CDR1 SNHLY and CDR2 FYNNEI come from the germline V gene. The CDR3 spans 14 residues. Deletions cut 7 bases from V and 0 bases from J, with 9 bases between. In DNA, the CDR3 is TGTGCCAGCACCCACAGGACGAACACCGGGGAGCTGTTTTTT. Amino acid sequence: CASTHRTNTGELFF.

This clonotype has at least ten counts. CDR3 sequence (DNA): TGTGCCAGTAGTATGTGGACAGCTAATGAAAAACTGTTTTTT. Its protein product is CASSMWTANEKLFF. The chain combines TRBV19 with TRBJ1-4; perhaps TRBD1 as D (6 bases). CDR1 LNHDA and CDR2 SQIVND come from the germline V gene (reference sequence). The CDR3 has 14 amino acids. V lost 3 bases and J 3 bases, leaving 8 bases between the germline ends.

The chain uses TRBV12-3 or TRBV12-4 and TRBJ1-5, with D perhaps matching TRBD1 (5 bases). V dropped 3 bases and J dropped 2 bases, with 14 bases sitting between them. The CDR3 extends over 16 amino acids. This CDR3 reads CASSLISGGGNQPQHF. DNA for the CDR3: TGTGCCAGCAGTTTGATCTCGGGGGGAGGCAATCAGCCCCAGCATTTT.

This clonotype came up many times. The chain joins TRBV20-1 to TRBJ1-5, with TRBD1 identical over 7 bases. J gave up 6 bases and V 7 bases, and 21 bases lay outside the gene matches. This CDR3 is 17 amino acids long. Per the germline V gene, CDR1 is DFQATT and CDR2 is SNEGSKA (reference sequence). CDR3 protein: CSVRATGARYRGQPQHF. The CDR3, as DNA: TGCAGTGTAAGAGCCACAGGGGCTAGGTATAGAGGTCAGCCCCAGCATTTT.

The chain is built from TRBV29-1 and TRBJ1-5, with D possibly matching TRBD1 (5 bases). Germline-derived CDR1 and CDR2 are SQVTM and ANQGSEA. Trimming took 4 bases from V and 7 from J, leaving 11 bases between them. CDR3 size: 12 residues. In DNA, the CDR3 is TGCAGCGTTGTATGGCAGGGACAGCCCCAGCATTTT. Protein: CSVVWQGQPQHF.

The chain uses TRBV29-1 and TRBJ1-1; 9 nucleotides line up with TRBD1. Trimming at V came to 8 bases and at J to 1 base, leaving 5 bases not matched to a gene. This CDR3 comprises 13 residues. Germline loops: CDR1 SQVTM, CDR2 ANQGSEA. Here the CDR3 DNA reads TGCAGCCTTCAGGACAGGGGGAACACTGAAGCTTTCTTT. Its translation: CSLQDRGNTEAFF.